A single sample gave rise to the 19 T cell receptor beta chains below, sequenced in a study of blood T cells in healthy people across ages. With a J-beta primer mix and a sample-barcoded 5' primer, a second PCR ran about 6 to 11 cycles. TCRdb itself ran the 5' RACE reads through MiXCR, one entry per CDR3 protein. The sample carries around 710,000 distinct CDR3 sequences, 35% to 45% recorded once. Sequenced: blood. Every receptor here comes from a woman aged 55-69 years in good health.

This clonotype was seen repeatedly, ten times or more. This rearrangement joins TRBV9 to TRBJ2-5; the match to TRBD2 covers 8 bases. V lost 0 bases and J lost 5; bases outside the gene matches: 0. This CDR3 comprises 13 residues. Germline V lookup: CDR1 SGDLS, CDR2 YYNGEE. The CDR3 is CASSVGGGETQYF. Here the CDR3 DNA reads TGTGCCAGCAGCGTAGGCGGGGGGGAGACCCAGTACTTC. Full variable domain (rest looked up from reference TRBV9 and TRBJ2-5): DSGVTQTPKHLITATGQRVTLRCSPRSGDLSVYWYQQSLDQGLQFLIQYYNGEERAKGNILERFSAQQFPDLHSELNLSSLELGDSALYFCASSVGGGETQYFGPGTRLLVL.

In its sample, this clonotype was seen a few times. The V call is TRBV5-1, the J call TRBJ2-1; 7 bases are a match to TRBD2. This CDR3 region has 15 residues. The V and J ends lost 0 bases and 5 bases, in that order; junction bases with no gene match: 5. Germline V gives CDR1 SGHRS, CDR2 YFSETQ. Here the CDR3 DNA reads TGCGCCAGCAGCTTGGCGACTAGCAGGGACAATGAGCAGTTCTTC. This sequence encodes CASSLATSRDNEQFF. The full variable domain, its missing parts supplied by reference TRBV5-1 and TRBJ2-1, is KAGVTQTPRYLIKTRGQQVTLSCSPISGHRSVSWYQQTPGQGLQFLFEYFSETQRNKGNFPGRFSGRQFSNSRSEMNVSTLELGDSALYLCASSLATSRDNEQFFGPGTRLTVL.

The chain recombines TRBV29-1 with TRBJ2-7; the D is unclear. Germline V gene data show CDR1 as SQVTM and CDR2 as ANQGSEA. The CDR3 is made up of 12 amino acids. CDR3 in amino acids: CGPAGRAYEQYF. DNA for the CDR3: TGCGGCCCAGCTGGACGGGCCTACGAGCAGTACTTC.

This clonotype was found a few times. V and J are TRBV7-8 and TRBJ1-2; D gene uncertain. CDR3 length: 14 amino acids. CDR1 and CDR2 (germline): SGHVS, FQNEAQ. V lost 1 base to trimming and J lost 9 bases, with 15 bases between them. CDR3 DNA: TGTGCCAGCAGCTTAGGCCGTGGAGGCCAGCGCTACACCTTC. It translates to CASSLGRGGQRYTF.

The chain combines TRBV7-9 with TRBJ2-3; D unclear. The CDR3 covers 16 residues. Trimming shortened V by 4 bases and J by 2 bases, and 16 bases separated the two germline ends. Germline V gives CDR1 SEHNR, CDR2 FQNEAQ (reference sequence). CDR3 residues: CASSSFGRANTDTQYF. CDR3 nucleotides: TGTGCCAGCAGCTCCTTCGGTAGGGCCAACACAGATACGCAGTATTTT.

This chain connects TRBV3-1 to TRBJ1-2; D unresolved. CDR1 is LGHDT, CDR2 YNNKEL, per germline (reference sequence). This CDR3 is built from 13 residues. V was clipped by 7 bases and J by 8 bases, with 17 bases between them. CDR3 loop: CASNPEAKGGYTF. The CDR3 nucleotides read TGTGCCAGCAACCCAGAAGCAAAGGGCGGCTACACCTTC.

The chain recombines TRBV28 with TRBJ1-2, with 8 positions matching TRBD1. The length of the CDR3 is 14 residues. With 7 bases clipped from V and 1 base from J, the junction kept 5 bases outside the gene matches. Germline CDR1 is MDHEN and CDR2 is SYDVKM. The CDR3: CASTGQGNNYGYTF. The DNA of the CDR3 is TGTGCCAGCACCGGACAGGGAAATAACTATGGCTACACCTTC.

CDR3 residues: CASSQASGGRYNEQFF. CDR3 sequence (DNA): TGTGCCAGCAGCCAGGCTAGCGGGGGGCGGTACAATGAGCAGTTCTTC. The chain joins TRBV3-1 to TRBJ2-1, with TRBD2 matching 11 bases. In germline, CDR1 is LGHDT, CDR2 YNNKEL (reference sequence). The CDR3 covers 16 residues. V lost 3 bases and J lost 4; bases outside the gene matches: 5.

This clonotype was recorded a few times. This sequence joins TRBV7-8 and TRBJ2-3; D may be TRBD2 (6 bases). Trimming removed 1 base from V and 0 bases from J, with 14 bases in between. This CDR3 region has 17 residues. Germline V gene data show CDR1 as SGHVS and CDR2 as FQNEAQ. This CDR3 is CASSLGGDSLSTDTQYF. The CDR3 region has the DNA TGTGCCAGCAGCTTAGGGGGGGACTCCTTAAGCACAGATACGCAGTATTTT.

This clonotype was counted a few times. CDR3 DNA sequence: TGTGCCAGCAGTTCCCGGGCCCCGGGGGAGACCCAGTACTTC. Its protein is CASSSRAPGETQYF. This chain uses TRBV6-2 or TRBV6-3 with TRBJ2-5, with D tentatively TRBD2 (5 bases). With 4 bases removed from V and 5 bases from J, the gap between germline ends came to 14 bases. The CDR3 is made up of 14 amino acids. The germline V gene has CDR1 MNHEY and CDR2 SVGEGT.

This clonotype was found a few times. The rearrangement uses TRBV7-9 and TRBJ1-1; 9 bases match TRBD1. The CDR3 has 15 residues. V lost 2 bases, J lost 6 bases, and 7 bases stayed unmatched. Germline lookup yields CDR1 SEHNR and CDR2 FQNEAQ (reference sequence). CDR3 DNA sequence: TGTGCCAGCAGCTTACGGGACAGGGTTGTCGCTGAAGCTTTCTTT. Protein sequence: CASSLRDRVVAEAFF.

This clonotype was observed a handful of times. The V call is TRBV20-1, the J call TRBJ2-1; TRBD2 agrees at 8 bases. This CDR3 comprises 13 residues. Germline-derived CDR1 and CDR2 are DFQATT and SNEGSKA (reference sequence). This CDR3 reads CSPRGGAYNEQFF. The CDR3 region has the DNA TGCAGCCCACGGGGGGGTGCCTACAATGAGCAGTTCTTC.

To note about this clonotype: A much larger clone differs by one base, so this may be a read error. The rearrangement joins TRBV29-1 to TRBJ2-5; no clear D. This CDR3 is 14 amino acids long. Germline CDR1 and CDR2: SQVTM and ANQGSEA. V was cut by 6 bases and J by 11 bases, with 25 bases left in between. DNA for the CDR3: TGCAGCGTCTACCCCGTACGACCCTACAATGAGCAGTACTTC. The encoded protein is CSVYPVRPYNEQYF. Using reference TRBV29-1 and TRBJ2-5 for the parts outside the CDR3, the full variable domain is SAVISQKPSRDICQRGTSLTIQCQVDSQVTMMFWYRQQPGQSLTLIATANQGSEATYESGFVIDKFPISRPNLTFSTLTVSNMSPEDSSIYLCSVYPVRPYNEQYFGPGTRLLVL.

The chain carries TRBV19 and TRBJ2-5; weak D call: TRBD1 (6 bases). The J call could be wrong; TRBJ2-7 is a better fit for the DNA end. The CDR3 consists of 15 residues. Germline CDR1 is LNHDA and CDR2 is SQIVND (reference sequence). CDR3 sequence reads: CASSIGLQGRHEQYF. The CDR3 region has the DNA TGTGCCAGTAGTATCGGCCTCCAGGGGCGCCACGAGCAGTACTTC.

This chain connects TRBV7-2 to TRBJ2-7; possible D gene TRBD1, 5 bases. Germline loops: CDR1 SGHTA, CDR2 FQGNSA. CDR3 length equals 15 residues. The germline V and J ends were trimmed by 5 bases and 1 base, with 15 bases remaining between them. CDR3 region: CASSTVQAISYEQYF. CDR3 in DNA: TGTGCCAGCAGCACGGTACAGGCGATATCCTACGAGCAGTACTTC.

This clonotype was seen only a few times. The chain carries TRBV11-3 and TRBJ2-1; 11 nucleotides agree with TRBD2. Germline assignment: CDR1 SGHNT and CDR2 YENEEA. This CDR3 region has 15 residues. V dropped 1 base and J dropped 10; count of bases not matched to a gene: 6. The CDR3 nucleotides read TGTGCCAGCAGCTTAGTAGCGGGAGGGCCAGGCGAGCAGTTCTTC. It translates to CASSLVAGGPGEQFF.

In its sample, this clonotype was seen a few times. The V gene is TRBV29-1, the J gene TRBJ2-3; 14 nucleotides agree with TRBD2. Germline CDR1 reads SQVTM; CDR2 reads ANQGSEA. The CDR3 has 17 residues. Unmatched junction bases numbered 8, after V lost 2 bases and J lost 4 bases. The CDR3 reads CSVEKWGTSGSPDTQYF. For the CDR3, the DNA is TGCAGCGTTGAAAAATGGGGGACTAGCGGGAGCCCAGATACGCAGTATTTT.

This clonotype was detected only once. A much larger clone sits a single nucleotide away, making a read error possible. No conserved phenylalanine or tryptophan ends this CDR3, so it is likely a read error. The V and J genes are TRBV3-1 and TRBJ2-1; D unclear. The germline V gene has CDR1 LGHDT and CDR2 YNNKEL (reference sequence). The V gene lost 4 bases and the J gene lost 2 bases, with 9 bases spanning the gap. This CDR3 has 14 amino acids. CDR3 amino acids: CASSPQFTYNEQFY. CDR3 DNA sequence: TGTGCCAGCAGCCCCCAATTTACCTACAATGAGCAGTTCTAC.

The V gene is TRBV20-1, the J gene TRBJ1-1; a possible D gene is TRBD1 (6 bases). V was shortened by 2 bases and J by 0 bases, with 13 bases between the two germline ends. This CDR3 spans 15 amino acids. Germline V gene lookup returns CDR1 DFQATT and CDR2 SNEGSKA (reference sequence). This CDR3 is CSARSTGGMNTEAFF. The CDR3 nucleotides are TGCAGTGCTAGATCGACAGGAGGTATGAACACTGAAGCTTTCTTT.